A selection of T cell receptor beta chains follows, all from one sample in a study of siplizumab effects on memory and regulatory T cells. Here immunoSEQ multiplex PCR was the method, and the copy in TCRdb shows in-frame clones only, minus some. The sample includes roughly 100,000 clones, about 93% of them seen just once. Material for sequencing was CD4+ T cells sorted from blood. The receptor set was obtained from a human donor in good health. Both conserved end residues are trimmed from each CDR3.

CDR3aa: ASSPANLAQPQH
v_gene: TRBV5-6

CDR3aa: ASSSNSYNEQF
v_gene: TRBV11-1

CDR3aa: ASSGTGSNTGELF
v_gene: TRBV2

CDR3aa: ASRLQGDTQY
v_gene: TRBV6-6

CDR3aa: ASSPGGLAGGPFYEQF
v_gene: TRBV7-3

CDR3aa: ASSIGQTSNQPQH
v_gene: TRBV19

CDR3aa: AWSVRRGRDYGYT
v_gene: TRBV30

CDR3aa: ATTLAGSSTDTQY
v_gene: TRBV15

CDR3aa: ASSLVRADTQY
v_gene: TRBV7-2

CDR3aa: ASSNYPGLSVGNTIY
v_gene: TRBV21-1

CDR3aa: ASIGVDEEKLF
v_gene: TRBV28

CDR3aa: ASSDPGGSYGYT
v_gene: TRBV25-1

CDR3aa: SAGTDEQY
v_gene: TRBV20-1

CDR3aa: SVGDTDQPQH
v_gene: TRBV29-1

CDR3aa: AWERAYEQY
v_gene: TRBV30

CDR3aa: ASSYWTGGAGGYT
v_gene: TRBV5-1

CDR3aa: ASSHQGSVLGPPYEQY
v_gene: TRBV5-6

CDR3aa: ASSFLTPTGSGEQY
v_gene: TRBV27

CDR3aa: ASSRPGLAGGQVKNIQY
v_gene: TRBV7-2

CDR3aa: ASSLTHQAVDEQY
v_gene: TRBV7-3

CDR3aa: ASSRRTGSSNQPQH
v_gene: TRBV19

CDR3aa: ASSVAGDSGYT
v_gene: TRBV9

CDR3aa: ASSLTGVSEKLF
v_gene: TRBV11-3

CDR3aa: ASRGDSSYEQY
v_gene: TRBV6-6

CDR3aa: AAQTGTNTEAF
v_gene: TRBV10-3

CDR3aa: ASSVGGRGNGELF
v_gene: TRBV9

CDR3aa: ASSVASTDTQY
v_gene: TRBV5-4

CDR3aa: ASSDPTSYEQY
v_gene: TRBV25-1

CDR3aa: ASSPSETGGYEQY
v_gene: TRBV4-1

CDR3aa: ASSLTGGSGQPQH
v_gene: TRBV7-6

CDR3aa: ASSPTGIGELF
v_gene: TRBV18

CDR3aa: AAKDTDAYGYT
v_gene: TRBV10-3

CDR3aa: ASSRSGSAGAANYGYT
v_gene: TRBV11-2

CDR3aa: ATSRDQGQPQH
v_gene: TRBV15

CDR3aa: ASSQTGELYGYT
v_gene: TRBV4-1

CDR3aa: ASRITSSSYNEQF
v_gene: TRBV27

CDR3aa: ASSLAKGARVDTEAF
v_gene: TRBV5-6

CDR3aa: ASSLGLPNNEQF
v_gene: TRBV7-2

CDR3aa: ASSARTGVFEQY
v_gene: TRBV7-8

CDR3aa: AWRGLASTDTQY
v_gene: TRBV30

CDR3aa: ASSLETSGRGEQY
v_gene: TRBV5-4

CDR3aa: ASRDLNTNTEAF
v_gene: TRBV27

CDR3aa: ASSPRVRRGTPQH
v_gene: TRBV5-8

CDR3aa: SVDGMREQF
v_gene: TRBV29-1

CDR3aa: ASSRDWTGYTGNTIY
v_gene: TRBV4-1

CDR3aa: ASSLGSGVAKNIQY
v_gene: TRBV7-2

CDR3aa: ASSFSETQY
v_gene: TRBV5-6

CDR3aa: ASSQQTGSPLH
v_gene: TRBV6-5

CDR3aa: SGRLAANTGELF
v_gene: TRBV29-1

CDR3aa: ASSHGEPGEF
v_gene: TRBV7-2

CDR3aa: AWSHPGQAEKETQY
v_gene: TRBV30

CDR3aa: ASSMSATNEKLF
v_gene: TRBV19